Included here is one TCR beta chain sequence, with context. The specificity of this receptor is unknown. No clone much larger than this one lies a single base away; base qualities are absent. The sample is drawn from a study of cytomegalovirus exposure and HLA in healthy donors (dated by TCRdb to 2016 to 2017). For the study in its entirety: In an earlier analysis of some 610 of the donors, roughly 300 Gb of sequence data and 120 million or so unique TCR beta sequences from roughly 190 million T cells were reported. A handful of DR-DQ haplotypes were handled as single units for association and clustering because linkage in the cohort was strong. To study patterns of TCR occurrence, a later analysis re-analyzed previously published TCR beta repertoires from 666 donors and added high-resolution HLA genotyping. The genetic ancestry cluster associated with self-reported Caucasian donors included over 65% of the roughly 410 genotyped donors. Alongside the repertoire data, information on donor age, sex, ethnicity and CMV serostatus was compiled. Among some 400 genotyped donors of the cohort, an average of approximately 240,000 unique TCR beta nucleotide sequences was sequenced per donor, of which about 18% were non-productive. The study profiled the T cell repertoires of 500 to 800 subjects by immunosequencing and related them to cytomegalovirus serostatus. Approximately 300 gigabases of sequencing data and 75 million to 85 million unique TCR sequences made up an early release that covered 640 HLA-typed donors. HLA typing included class I and class II loci at four-digit resolution. Genome-wide SNP genotypes for about 65% of the 666 donors were used in a later genetic analysis, which treated that subset as a discovery cohort. Typing coverage varied by locus: about 620-640 donors for A, B, C, DRB1 and DQB1; roughly 510 for DQA1; nearly 610 for DPA1; some 470 for DPB1. Rather than using new phenotypic data, the later analysis identified candidate immune exposures from TCR beta sequences and from how often those sequences occurred across donors. All discovery cohort repertoires had been generated using a single sequencing platform. The study aimed to test whether cataloging public T cell receptors could reveal signatures of past pathogen exposure. An earlier analysis of around 540 of the donors applied high-throughput TCR beta sequencing to assess whether each TCR beta V gene segment acted as functional or pseudogenic. A separate validation cohort of over a hundred different subjects was used in addition to the roughly 620-subject first cohort. To predict cytomegalovirus infection status, the study brought together high-throughput TCR immunosequencing, statistical association of individual TCRs with disease status, and machine learning. The research as a whole found: Most TCR sequences were observed very rarely across donors, whereas some public TCRs were present in many individuals. Presence/absence analyses assumed roughly uniform sequencing depth across donors, an assumption that may not hold. About 17 rarely observed V segments, including chromosome 9 orphons, were excluded from the earlier analysis of a few hundred of the donors because counts were too low. Linkage disequilibrium might explain the correlated functional status among segregating V segments, but an unknown experimental factor could not be excluded. When HLA alleles, especially DR and DQ, strongly co-occurred, attributing TCR associations to individual alleles was difficult. Cytomegalovirus status was reported to be diagnosed by the classifier with high specificity and sensitivity in both the original and validation cohorts. In a later analysis, the rate of TCR association differed among HLA loci, with DRB1 alleles having the most associated TCRs and HLA-C alleles having the fewest. Compared with equally common non-associated chains, HLA-associated TCR beta chains in a later analysis were more clonally expanded and had lower generation probabilities. The 87-base-pair reads could not distinguish some IMGT-functional V segments, including TRBV6-2 and TRBV6-3, so those segments were excluded. An association between a missense DCLRE1C variant and V-gene and J-gene trimming of TCR beta chains was found in a later genetic analysis and replicated in an independent cohort. The authors suggested that the approach could potentially be generalized to other disease states and immunological phenotypes. Broadly in line with IMGT annotations, most TCR beta V segments showed up in productive rearrangements about 87% or about 30% of the time in an earlier analysis of several hundred of the donors. In the study, approximately 160 TCR beta chains were listed as associated with cytomegalovirus. According to a later genetic analysis, donors in an Asian-associated ancestry cluster had fewer N-insertions in productive TCRs than the approximately 690-donor mean. A group of highly shared sequence variants was considered likely to be a technical artifact of the sequencing pipeline. Because HLA typing was missing for some donors at each locus, association tests included only the typed subset. For the cohort, immune exposure information was limited to CMV serostatus. A further reported finding was that TCR beta sequences accurately predicted the HLA-A and HLA-B alleles for most subjects in the first cohort. Several of the top co-occurrence clusters appeared to be linked to parvovirus B19, influenza, CMV and Epstein-Barr virus, according to a later analysis. Only TCR beta chains were sequenced in this cohort, and the absence of alpha or paired-chain data limited detectable features. Specific HLA alleles were associated with roughly 17,000 TCR beta sequences at a false discovery rate of 0.05 in a later analysis. In vitro tests confirmed that a few of the cytomegalovirus-associated TCR beta chains recognize cytomegalovirus antigens. In a later analysis, most CMV-associated TCR beta chains were found to appear HLA-restricted, with HLA associations seemingly driven largely by CMV exposure.

Counted from cysteine to phenylalanine, this CDR3 has 16 amino acids. Just the 48-base CDR3 DNA is kept, in frame starting at base 1. The germline V gene gives CDR1 as SNHLY and CDR2 as FYNNEI. The junction shows trimming of 8 bases on V and 0 bases on J, plus 17 bases between the germline ends. The cohort consisted of 650 to 700 healthy bone marrow donors. At the time of sampling, all cohort members were nominally healthy, though unrecorded immune exposures were likely present. The donor tested CMV seropositive and was one of the 289 seropositive cohort members. Each donor provided a peripheral blood sample, and peripheral blood mononuclear cells were used for TCR beta sequencing. The Qiagen DNeasy Blood Extraction Kit was used to extract genomic DNA from the blood cell samples. Library preparation was by the immunoSEQ multiplex PCR assay. A mixture of 60 forward primers for TCR Vbeta segments and 13 reverse primers for TCR Jbeta segments was used in the multiplex PCR. The CDR3 region of rearranged TCR beta genes was amplified from genomic DNA by a multiplex PCR assay. On the Illumina HiSeq System, the amplified TCR beta libraries were sequenced as 87-base-pair reads. As for the original processing: In a later analysis, some 80 million unique TCR beta chains were counted across the 500 to 850 repertoires, and some 10 million of these chains were shared by at least two donors. Raw reads were error-corrected and collapsed into unique sequences with a nearest-neighbor algorithm that merged closely related sequences to remove PCR and sequencing errors. CDR3 sequences were aligned to IMGT reference sequences to assign V, D and J gene segments. For a sequence to be retained, a match of at least six nucleotides to both a V gene segment and a J gene segment was required. Rearrangements were called productive when the CDR3 lacked stop codons and stayed in frame with V and J; all others were non-productive. CDR3 was defined according to IMGT convention as the region running from the second conserved V-encoded cysteine to the conserved J-encoded phenylalanine. The earlier analysis of some 550 of the donors excluded any sequence lacking an unambiguous match to a single V gene segment. In an earlier analysis of some 590 of the donors, a V segment was called functional when productive rearrangements were above 56.7%, and segregating when the standard deviation between donors exceeded 5%. To diagnose cytomegalovirus status from the catalog of TCR beta chain sequences, a statistical classification framework was built. V and J gene assignment, in a later analysis, came from comparing TCR nucleotide sequences with IMGT/GENE-DB human TR gene sequences. Using the TCRdist pipeline, a later analysis assigned CDR3 sequences along with most-parsimonious VDJ recombination scenarios. In a later analysis, each TCR beta chain was defined by its CDR3 amino acid sequence together with its V-gene family, and reads lacking a unique V-gene family were excluded. To address suspected cross-contamination and a sequencing artifact, a later analysis removed over 500 highly shared, low-generation-probability nucleotide sequences. A later analysis calculated a clonal expansion index for each public chain from normalized within-repertoire ranks of inferred template counts. In a later analysis, generation probabilities were computed with a VDJ recombination model fitted to out-of-frame rearrangements, and the resulting probabilities were checked against IGoR. A later analysis scored TCR-TCR, TCR-HLA and TCR-CMV co-occurrence with hypergeometric tests, applying a repertoire-size bias correction to TCR pairs. False discovery rates were estimated in a later analysis by permuting HLA or CMV assignments 20 times. In a later analysis, co-occurring TCRs were grouped using DBSCAN, and TCRdist sequence similarity was added for clustering within HLA-allele-positive subsets. Repertoires with fewer than 30,000 or more than 120,000 public chains, plus five repertoires with anomalous nucleotide sharing, were excluded from co-occurrence clustering. Sourced from immuneACCESS, this table was stored by TCRdb with only in-frame sequences that have V and J called. A share of the clones is absent; for the studies checked, an unresolved V gene accounts for under half, and the remainder has no known explanation. V, J and clone size were drawn from that table, and D and trimming were deduced from the DNA. Across this sample there are fewer than 200,000 clones, with approximately 80% seen only once. The top ten hold roughly 4.5% of the sample.

The chain uses TRBV2 and TRBJ1-5; the D region possibly corresponds to TRBD1 (6 bases align). Sequencing was carried out using PBMCs. This clonotype was obtained from a woman between 45 and 65 years old in good health and CMV-seropositive. CDR3 protein: CASGQTGRYSNQPQHF. The nucleotides read TGTGCCAGCGGGCAGACAGGCCGGTATAGCAATCAGCCCCAGCATTTT.